Following are 4 T cell receptor beta chains from one sample sequenced in a study of blood T cell repertoires in COVID-19. Some clones are missing from TCRdb's copy, which holds only in-frame ones; the method was immunoSEQ multiplex PCR. The sample lists about 140,000 clones, 85% occurring once. Sequences were obtained from peripheral blood. The receptors come from a man aged 50 to 60 with acute or convalescent COVID-19.

The chain has TRBV7-3 and TRBJ2-5, with D uncertain. Trimming shortened V by 1 base and J by 5 bases, and 8 bases separated the two germline ends. The CDR3 covers 13 residues. Looked up from germline, CDR1 is SGHTA and CDR2 is FQGTGA. This chain's CDR3 is CASSLSGRETQYF. DNA of the CDR3: TGTGCCAGCAGCTTAAGCGGTCGGGAGACCCAGTACTTC.

This chain joins TRBV19 and TRBJ2-3; 7 nucleotides align to TRBD1. Germline V lookup: CDR1 LNHDA, CDR2 SQIVND (reference sequence). The trim removed 3 bases at V and 0 bases at J, leaving 3 bases unmatched. This CDR3 region has 15 residues. CDR3 region: CASSIGTVSTDTQYF. The CDR3 coding sequence is TGTGCCAGTAGTATCGGGACAGTAAGCACAGATACGCAGTATTTT.

The CDR3 nucleotides are TGTGCCAGCAGTCGACTAGCGGGGGGCTATGAGCAGTTCTTC. Protein product: CASSRLAGGYEQFF. The V and J genes are TRBV2 and TRBJ2-1, with 13 nucleotides matching TRBD2. This CDR3 has 14 amino acids. The junction had 3 bases not matched to a gene; V was cut back by 5 bases and J by 8 bases. Germline loops: CDR1 SNHLY, CDR2 FYNNEI.

As concerns this clone: The junction departs from germline at one end; a sequencing error may be responsible. The chain joins TRBV6-1 to TRBJ1-4, with a possible D match to TRBD1 (5 bases). Germline-derived CDR1 and CDR2 are MNHNS and SASEGT. The CDR3 runs 19 residues. CDR3 region: CASREGTEPSSNNNEKLFF. CDR3 sequence (DNA): TGTGCCAGCAGAGAAGGGACGGAACCTAGCTCCAATAATAATGAAAAACTGTTTTTT.